This T cell receptor (beta chain) is drawn from a study of blood T cell repertoires in COVID-19. Background on the study: From T cells, B-cell-depleted T cells, or PBMCs came the material, which was cDNA or gDNA.

Repertoires were generated with immunoSEQ multiplex PCR, while TCRdb's copy carries only in-frame clones and drops some. Among about 250,000 clones listed, over 75% were seen once. Either two negative PCRs, clearance, or symptom resolution qualified Cohort 3 donors as recovered. CDR3 length: 17 amino acids. Germline CDR1 is SGDLS and CDR2 is YYNGEE. J lost 1 base, V lost 3 bases, and 8 bases had no gene match. The V call is TRBV9, the J call TRBJ2-2; 8 bases map to TRBD2. Sequencing input: PBMCs or T cells enriched from blood (not recorded which). The receptor comes from a middle-aged man who had recovered from COVID-19. CDR3 in amino acids: CASSATSGRWNTGELFF. DNA for the CDR3: TGTGCCAGCAGCGCAACGAGCGGGAGATGGAACACCGGGGAGCTGTTTTTT.